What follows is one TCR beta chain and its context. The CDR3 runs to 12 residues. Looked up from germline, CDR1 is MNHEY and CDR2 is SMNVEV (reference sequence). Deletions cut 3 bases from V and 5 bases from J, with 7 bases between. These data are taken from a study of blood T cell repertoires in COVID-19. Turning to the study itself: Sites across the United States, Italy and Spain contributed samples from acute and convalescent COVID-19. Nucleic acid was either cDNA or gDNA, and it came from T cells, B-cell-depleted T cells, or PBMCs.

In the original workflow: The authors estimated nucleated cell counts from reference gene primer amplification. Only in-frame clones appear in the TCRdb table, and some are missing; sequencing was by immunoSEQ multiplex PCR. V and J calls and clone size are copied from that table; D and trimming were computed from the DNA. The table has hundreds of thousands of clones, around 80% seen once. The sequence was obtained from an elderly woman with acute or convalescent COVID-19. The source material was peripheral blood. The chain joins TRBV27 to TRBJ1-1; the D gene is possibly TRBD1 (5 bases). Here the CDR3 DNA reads TGTGCCAGCAGTTTCGCAGGGACTGAAGCTTTCTTT. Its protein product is CASSFAGTEAFF.